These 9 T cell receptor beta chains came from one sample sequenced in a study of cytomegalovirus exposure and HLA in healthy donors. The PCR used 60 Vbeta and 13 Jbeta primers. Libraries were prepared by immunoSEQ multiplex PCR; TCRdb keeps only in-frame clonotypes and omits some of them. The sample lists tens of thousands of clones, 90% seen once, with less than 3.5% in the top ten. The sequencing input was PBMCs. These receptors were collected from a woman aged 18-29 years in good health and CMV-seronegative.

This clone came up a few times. Here the CDR3 reads CASSGMTSGGVNTQYF. The DNA for the CDR3 is TGCGCCAGCAGCGGAATGACTAGCGGCGGGGTGAATACGCAGTATTTT. The chain is built from TRBV5-1 and TRBJ2-3; 9 positions agree with TRBD2. The CDR3 consists of 16 residues. V lost 4 bases to trimming and J lost 7 bases; unmatched junction nucleotides: 13. Per germline, CDR1 SGHRS and CDR2 YFSETQ.

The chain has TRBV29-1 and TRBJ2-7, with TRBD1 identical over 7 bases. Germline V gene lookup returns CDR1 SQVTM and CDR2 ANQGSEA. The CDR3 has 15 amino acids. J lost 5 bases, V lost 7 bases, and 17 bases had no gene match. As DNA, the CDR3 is TGCAGCGCCAAATTCCGGGACAGCCCCACGAACGAGCAGTACTTC. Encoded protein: CSAKFRDSPTNEQYF.

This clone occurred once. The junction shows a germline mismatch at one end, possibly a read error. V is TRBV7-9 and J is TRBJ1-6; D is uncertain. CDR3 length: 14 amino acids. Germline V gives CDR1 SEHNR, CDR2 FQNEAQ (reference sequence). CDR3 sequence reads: CSSSLTSGDSPLHF. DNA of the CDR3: TGTTCCAGCAGCTTGACCTCAGGCGATTCACCCCTCCACTTT.

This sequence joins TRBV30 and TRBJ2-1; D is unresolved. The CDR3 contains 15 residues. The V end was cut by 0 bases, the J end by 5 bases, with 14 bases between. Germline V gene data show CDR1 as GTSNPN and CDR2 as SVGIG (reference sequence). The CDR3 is CAWSVTLAANNEQFF. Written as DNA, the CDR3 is TGTGCCTGGAGTGTAACTTTAGCCGCAAACAATGAGCAGTTCTTC.

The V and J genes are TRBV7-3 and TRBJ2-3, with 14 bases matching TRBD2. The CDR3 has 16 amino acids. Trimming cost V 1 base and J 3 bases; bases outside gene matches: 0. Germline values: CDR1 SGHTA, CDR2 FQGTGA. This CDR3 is CASSLRLAGGTDTQYF. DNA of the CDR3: TGTGCCAGCAGCTTAAGACTAGCGGGAGGGACAGATACGCAGTATTTT.

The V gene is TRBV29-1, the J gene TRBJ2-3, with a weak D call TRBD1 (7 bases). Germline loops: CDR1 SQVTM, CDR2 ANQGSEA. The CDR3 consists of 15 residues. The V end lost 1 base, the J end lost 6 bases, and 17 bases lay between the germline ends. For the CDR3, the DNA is TGCAGCGTTGAAGCCTGGGACAGCGGGTTGGATACGCAGTATTTT. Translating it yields CSVEAWDSGLDTQYF.

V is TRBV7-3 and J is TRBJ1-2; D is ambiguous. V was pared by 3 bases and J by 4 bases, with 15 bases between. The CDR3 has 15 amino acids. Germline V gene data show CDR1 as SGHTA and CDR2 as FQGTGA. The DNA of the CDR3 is TGTGCCAGCAGCTTTAAAGTGGGGAGCGGCTATGGCTACACCTTC. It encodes CASSFKVGSGYGYTF. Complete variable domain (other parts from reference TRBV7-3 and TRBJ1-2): GAGVSQTPSNKVTEKGKYVELRCDPISGHTALYWYRQSLGQGPEFLIYFQGTGAADDSGLPNDRFFAVRPEGSVSTLKIQRTERGDSAVYLCASSFKVGSGYGYTFGSGTRLTVV.

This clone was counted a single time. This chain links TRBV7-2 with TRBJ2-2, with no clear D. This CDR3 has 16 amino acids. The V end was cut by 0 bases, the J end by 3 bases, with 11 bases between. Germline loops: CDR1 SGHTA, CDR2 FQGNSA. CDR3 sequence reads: CASSLARYSYTGELFF. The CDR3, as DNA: TGTGCCAGCAGCTTAGCTCGGTACAGCTACACCGGGGAGCTGTTTTTT.

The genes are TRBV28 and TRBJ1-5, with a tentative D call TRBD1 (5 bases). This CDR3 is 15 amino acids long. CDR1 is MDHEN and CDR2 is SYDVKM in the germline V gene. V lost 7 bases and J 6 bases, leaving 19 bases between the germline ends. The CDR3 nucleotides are TGTGCCAGCATTTCCCAGGGTAGGGAAAGTCAGCCCCAGCATTTT. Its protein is CASISQGRESQPQHF.